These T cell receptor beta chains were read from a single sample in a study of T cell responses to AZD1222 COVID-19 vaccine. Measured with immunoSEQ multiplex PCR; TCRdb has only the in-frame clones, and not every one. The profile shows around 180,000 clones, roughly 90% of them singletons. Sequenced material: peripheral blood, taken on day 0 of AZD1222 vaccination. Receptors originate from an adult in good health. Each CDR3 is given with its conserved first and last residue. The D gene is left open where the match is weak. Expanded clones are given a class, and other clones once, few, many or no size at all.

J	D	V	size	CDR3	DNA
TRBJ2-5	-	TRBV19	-	CASSPRSYQETQYF	TGTGCCAGTAGTCCCCGAAGTTACCAAGAGACCCAGTACTTC
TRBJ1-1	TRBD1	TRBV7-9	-	CASSSPGGGTEAFF	TGTGCCAGCAGCTCGCCAGGGGGCGGTACTGAAGCTTTCTTT
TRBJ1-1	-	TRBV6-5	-	CASSLIRNTEAFF	TGTGCCAGCAGCCTTATTAGGAACACTGAAGCTTTCTTT
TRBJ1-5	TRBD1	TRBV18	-	CASSPRQGSQPQHF	TGTGCCAGCTCACCTCGACAGGGAAGTCAGCCCCAGCATTTT
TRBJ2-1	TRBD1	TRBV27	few	CASSPGQGVSYNEQFF	TGTGCCAGCAGTCCCGGACAGGGGGTCTCCTACAATGAGCAGTTCTTC
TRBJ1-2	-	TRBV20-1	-	CSASRGADYGYTF	TGCAGTGCCAGTCGAGGGGCTGACTATGGCTACACCTTC
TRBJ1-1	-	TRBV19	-	CASNPLGHLNTEAFF	TGTGCCAGTAACCCTCTTGGCCACTTGAACACTGAAGCTTTCTTT
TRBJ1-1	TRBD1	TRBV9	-	CASSGNGQGLGAFF	TGTGCCAGCAGCGGAAATGGACAGGGATTGGGCGCTTTCTTT
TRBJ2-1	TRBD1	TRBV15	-	CATEADRLGYNEQFF	TGTGCCACCGAGGCGGACAGGTTGGGCTACAATGAGCAGTTCTTC
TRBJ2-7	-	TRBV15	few	CATSRDRVLGYEQYF	TGTGCCACCAGCAGAGACAGGGTGTTAGGCTACGAGCAGTACTTC
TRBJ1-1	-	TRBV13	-	CASSLGQAGALNTEAFF	TGTGCCAGCAGCTTAGGCCAAGCGGGGGCCCTGAACACTGAAGCTTTCTTT
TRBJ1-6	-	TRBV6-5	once	CASNSYSPLHF	TGTGCCAGCAACTCTTATTCACCCCTCCACTTT
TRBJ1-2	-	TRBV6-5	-	CASSYRGGYGYTF	TGTGCCAGCAGTTACAGAGGGGGCTATGGCTACACCTTC
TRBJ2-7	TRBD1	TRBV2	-	CASSKSGTGGYEQYF	TGTGCCAGCAGTAAGAGTGGGACAGGGGGCTACGAGCAGTACTTC
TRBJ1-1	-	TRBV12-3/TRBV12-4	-	CASSFGWNTEAFF	TGTGCCAGCAGTTTCGGGTGGAACACTGAAGCTTTCTTT
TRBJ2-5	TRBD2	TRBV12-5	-	CASGFSPTSGSMPRETQYF	TGTGCTAGTGGTTTTTCCCCAACTAGCGGGTCTATGCCCCGGGAGACCCAGTACTTC
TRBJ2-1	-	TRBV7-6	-	CASRPLYNEQFF	TGTGCCAGCAGGCCTCTCTACAATGAGCAGTTCTTC
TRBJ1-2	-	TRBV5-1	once	CASSPGHMQNYGYTF	TGCGCCAGCAGCCCGGGACATATGCAAAACTATGGCTACACCTTC
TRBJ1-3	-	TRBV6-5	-	CASRPPSRNTIYF	TGTGCCAGCAGGCCCCCGTCACGAAACACCATATATTTT
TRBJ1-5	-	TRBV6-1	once	CASSEDGFNQPQHF	TGTGCCAGCAGTGAAGACGGATTCAATCAGCCCCAGCATTTT
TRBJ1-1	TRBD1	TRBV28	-	CASSLPPGQGKAFF	TGTGCCAGCAGTTTACCTCCGGGACAGGGTAAGGCTTTCTTT
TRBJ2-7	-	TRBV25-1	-	CASSDLASGDYEQYF	TGTGCCAGCAGTGACTTGGCGAGTGGGGACTACGAGCAGTACTTC
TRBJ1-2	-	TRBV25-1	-	CASSGEGEGPGYTF	TGTGCCAGCAGTGGTGAGGGAGAAGGGCCGGGCTACACCTTC
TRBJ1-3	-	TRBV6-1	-	CASSEPKFRKLGRNTIYF	TGTGCCAGCAGCGAACCCAAGTTTAGGAAGCTTGGGAGAAACACCATATATTTT
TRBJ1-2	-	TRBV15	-	CATSTEESANYGYTF	TGTGCCACCAGCACGGAAGAGTCGGCCAACTATGGCTACACCTTC
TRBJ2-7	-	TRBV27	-	CASSSGFSSYEQYF	TGTGCCAGCAGTTCCGGGTTCAGCTCCTACGAGCAGTACTTC
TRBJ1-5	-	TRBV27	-	CASSNLQGQPQHF	TGTGCCAGCAGTAACCTCCAGGGCCAGCCCCAGCATTTT
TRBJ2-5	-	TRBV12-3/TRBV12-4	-	CASRTGPKETQYF	TGTGCCAGCAGAACCGGGCCAAAAGAGACCCAGTACTTC
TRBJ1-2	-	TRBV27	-	CASSPTAAGTNYGYTF	TGTGCCAGCAGCCCAACCGCGGCTGGGACTAACTATGGCTACACCTTC
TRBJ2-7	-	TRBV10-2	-	CASNDKSEAYEQYF	TGCGCCAGCAACGACAAGAGCGAAGCCTACGAGCAGTACTTC
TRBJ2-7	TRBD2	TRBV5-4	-	CASSLRLAGASYEQYF	TGTGCCAGCAGCTTACGACTAGCGGGAGCCTCCTACGAGCAGTACTTC
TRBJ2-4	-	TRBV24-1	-	CATSDLGRGQAKNIQYF	TGTGCCACCAGTGATTTGGGAAGAGGTCAAGCCAAAAACATTCAGTACTTC
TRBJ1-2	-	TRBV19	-	CASSPQQGFYGYTF	TGTGCCAGTAGTCCCCAACAGGGTTTCTATGGCTACACCTTC
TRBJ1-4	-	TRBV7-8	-	CASSFAGGEKLFF	TGTGCCAGCAGCTTCGCGGGGGGTGAAAAACTGTTTTTT
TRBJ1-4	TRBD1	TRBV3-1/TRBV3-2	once	CASSQDRRQGAKKLFF	TGTGCCAGCAGCCAAGATCGAAGACAGGGGGCGAAAAAACTGTTTTTT
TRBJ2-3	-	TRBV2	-	CARSGESTDTQYF	TGTGCCAGGTCCGGCGAGTCCACAGATACGCAGTATTTT
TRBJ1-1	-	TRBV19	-	CASSLEWAGRTEAFF	TGTGCCAGTAGTTTGGAGTGGGCAGGGCGAACTGAAGCTTTCTTT
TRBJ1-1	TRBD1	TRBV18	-	CASSPLGLSGGQGNTEAFF	TGTGCCAGCTCACCACTCGGGTTGAGTGGCGGACAGGGGAACACTGAAGCTTTCTTT
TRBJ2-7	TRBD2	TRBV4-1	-	CASSSNPGLAGVREQYF	TGCGCCAGCAGCTCGAACCCGGGACTAGCGGGAGTCAGGGAGCAGTACTTC
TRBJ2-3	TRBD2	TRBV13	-	CASSPLADFTDTQYF	TGTGCCAGCAGCCCCCTAGCGGACTTCACAGATACGCAGTATTTT
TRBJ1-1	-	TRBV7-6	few	CASRVMGGDTEAFF	TGTGCCAGCCGTGTGATGGGGGGGGACACTGAAGCTTTCTTT
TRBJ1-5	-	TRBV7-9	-	CASSLLGGPSQPQHF	TGTGCCAGCAGCTTGCTCGGGGGACCAAGTCAGCCCCAGCATTTT
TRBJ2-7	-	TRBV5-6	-	CASSPGTPQQQYF	TGTGCCAGCAGCCCCGGGACTCCCCAGCAGCAGTACTTC
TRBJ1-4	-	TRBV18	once	CASSPTDTTNEKLFF	TGTGCCAGCTCACCGACGGATACAACTAATGAAAAACTGTTTTTT
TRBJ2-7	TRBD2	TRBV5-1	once	CASSLDESSGPLSYEQYF	TGCGCCAGCAGCTTGGACGAAAGTAGCGGGCCTCTCTCCTACGAGCAGTACTTC